These T cell receptor beta chains were read from a single sample in a study of glioma-infiltrating T cells. TCRdb fed the multiplex PCR reads into MiXCR, producing one record per CDR3 protein. This table holds tens of thousands of distinct CDR3 sequences, approximately 39% found once. The source material was glioma tissue, nonneoplastic brain tissue, or PBMCs (not recorded which). The receptor source for this set is a human donor with low-grade glioma or glioblastoma, undergoing nonglioma brain surgery, or in good health (not recorded which). CDR3s include the opening cysteine and the closing phenylalanine or tryptophan. Fields, in order: clone size, J gene, V gene, D gene, CDR3 protein, CDR3 DNA. A D gene is named only where the DNA matches it firmly. Some rows mark clone size as missing; the rest say once, few, many or name a class of expanded clone.

clone_size: many; j_call: TRBJ1-1; v_call: TRBV10-3; d_call: -; cdr3_aa: CAISETLGREETEAFF; cdr3_nt: TGTGCCATCAGTGAGACCCTGGGCAGGGAGGAAACTGAAGCTTTCTTT
clone_size: many; j_call: TRBJ2-1; v_call: TRBV9; d_call: TRBD2; cdr3_aa: CASSVATGGDEQFF; cdr3_nt: TGTGCCAGCAGCGTAGCTACTGGGGGGGATGAGCAGTTCTTC
clone_size: many; j_call: TRBJ1-1; v_call: TRBV6-1; d_call: -; cdr3_aa: CASRGVGQGRTEAFF; cdr3_nt: TGTGCCAGCAGAGGGGTAGGGCAGGGAAGGACTGAAGCTTTCTTT
clone_size: many; j_call: TRBJ2-7; v_call: TRBV28; d_call: -; cdr3_aa: CASRGPKAYEQYF; cdr3_nt: TGTGCCAGCAGGGGGCCTAAGGCCTACGAGCAGTACTTC
clone_size: many; j_call: TRBJ2-5; v_call: TRBV2; d_call: -; cdr3_aa: CASSVYVFQETQYF; cdr3_nt: TGTGCCAGCAGTGTGTACGTATTCCAAGAGACCCAGTACTTC
clone_size: -; j_call: TRBJ1-5; v_call: TRBV30; d_call: TRBD1; cdr3_aa: CAWSASAVGTGNQPQHF; cdr3_nt: TGTGCCTGGAGCGCATCCGCCGTTGGGACAGGTAATCAGCCCCAGCATTTT
clone_size: many; j_call: TRBJ2-3; v_call: TRBV27; d_call: -; cdr3_aa: CASSPRNTDTQYF; cdr3_nt: TGTGCCAGCAGTCCCCGCAACACAGATACGCAGTATTTT
clone_size: many; j_call: TRBJ2-7; v_call: TRBV24-1; d_call: -; cdr3_aa: CATTRDTDLYEQYF; cdr3_nt: TGTGCCACCACCCGTGATACGGATCTTTACGAGCAGTACTTC
clone_size: -; j_call: TRBJ2-7; v_call: TRBV28; d_call: TRBD1; cdr3_aa: CTSSPPGQGRYEQHF; cdr3_nt: TGTACCAGCAGTCCACCGGGACAGGGGCGGTACGAGCAGCACTTC
clone_size: many; j_call: TRBJ2-7; v_call: TRBV5-1; d_call: -; cdr3_aa: CASSSGHTSTYEQYF; cdr3_nt: TGCGCCAGCAGCTCGGGCCACACGTCAACCTACGAGCAGTACTTC
clone_size: many; j_call: TRBJ2-1; v_call: TRBV11-2; d_call: -; cdr3_aa: CASSLGPDLYNEQFF; cdr3_nt: TGTGCCAGCAGCTTAGGACCAGACCTCTACAATGAGCAGTTCTTC
clone_size: many; j_call: TRBJ1-1; v_call: TRBV7-6; d_call: -; cdr3_aa: CASSLEAVWGRGTYTEAFF; cdr3_nt: TGTGCCAGCAGCCTAGAGGCCGTGTGGGGAAGGGGAACCTACACTGAAGCTTTCTTT
clone_size: many; j_call: TRBJ2-3; v_call: TRBV6-2/TRBV6-3; d_call: TRBD2; cdr3_aa: CASSYQTSGRDTQYF; cdr3_nt: TGTGCCAGCAGTTACCAGACTAGCGGGAGAGATACGCAGTATTTT
clone_size: -; j_call: TRBJ1-3; v_call: TRBV28; d_call: -; cdr3_aa: CASSSALVSAGNTIYF; cdr3_nt: TGTGCCAGCAGTTCGGCCCTCGTATCAGCTGGAAACACCATATATTTT
clone_size: -; j_call: TRBJ2-5; v_call: TRBV20-1; d_call: TRBD2; cdr3_aa: CSAPGRTGGQETQYF; cdr3_nt: TGCAGTGCCCCCGGGAGGACGGGGGGACAAGAGACCCAGTACTTC
clone_size: many; j_call: TRBJ1-1; v_call: TRBV18; d_call: TRBD1; cdr3_aa: CASSNDRGGGTEAFF; cdr3_nt: TGTGCCAGCTCAAATGACAGGGGGGGCGGCACTGAAGCTTTCTTT
clone_size: many; j_call: TRBJ1-2; v_call: TRBV2; d_call: -; cdr3_aa: CASSYVPGHGNYGYTF; cdr3_nt: TGTGCCAGCAGTTATGTACCGGGACACGGTAACTATGGCTACACCTTC
clone_size: many; j_call: TRBJ2-4; v_call: TRBV19; d_call: -; cdr3_aa: CASSRPGSLNGAKNIQYF; cdr3_nt: TGTGCCAGTAGCCGACCCGGGAGCCTGAACGGGGCCAAAAACATTCAGTACTTC
clone_size: -; j_call: TRBJ2-7; v_call: TRBV10-3; d_call: TRBD2; cdr3_aa: CAISKGLAENNEQYF; cdr3_nt: TGTGCCATCAGCAAGGGACTAGCGGAGAACAATGAGCAGTACTTC
clone_size: -; j_call: TRBJ2-3; v_call: TRBV6-1; d_call: -; cdr3_aa: CAGSERKGTDTQYF; cdr3_nt: TGTGCCGGCAGTGAGAGGAAAGGAACAGATACGCAGTATTTT
clone_size: many; j_call: TRBJ1-1; v_call: TRBV28; d_call: -; cdr3_aa: CASSLGRPTEAFF; cdr3_nt: TGTGCCAGCAGTTTAGGCAGGCCGACTGAAGCTTTCTTT
clone_size: many; j_call: TRBJ2-1; v_call: TRBV29-1; d_call: -; cdr3_aa: CSVEGQGGEQFF; cdr3_nt: TGCAGCGTTGAAGGTCAAGGGGGGGAGCAGTTCTTC
clone_size: many; j_call: TRBJ2-3; v_call: TRBV19; d_call: -; cdr3_aa: CASTPVGFLTDTQYF; cdr3_nt: TGTGCCAGTACCCCTGTGGGGTTCCTCACAGATACGCAGTATTTT
clone_size: -; j_call: TRBJ2-5; v_call: TRBV28; d_call: -; cdr3_aa: CASGGHQETRYF; cdr3_nt: TGTGCCAGCGGGGGGCACCAAGAAACCCGGTACTTC
clone_size: -; j_call: TRBJ2-2; v_call: TRBV14; d_call: -; cdr3_aa: CASSQAAQPPGELFF; cdr3_nt: TGTGCCAGCAGCCAAGCGGCGCAGCCCCCCGGGGAGCTGTTTTTT
clone_size: many; j_call: TRBJ2-2; v_call: TRBV7-3; d_call: TRBD2; cdr3_aa: CASSPGTSGRALNTGELFF; cdr3_nt: TGTGCCAGCAGCCCGGGGACTAGCGGGAGGGCCCTCAACACCGGGGAGCTGTTTTTT
clone_size: many; j_call: TRBJ2-7; v_call: TRBV11-1; d_call: -; cdr3_aa: CASSPSGARGLYEQYF; cdr3_nt: TGTGCCAGCAGCCCCTCAGGGGCGCGGGGGCTCTACGAGCAGTACTTC
clone_size: -; j_call: TRBJ1-1; v_call: TRBV10-3; d_call: -; cdr3_aa: CACSMTRRTEAFF; cdr3_nt: TGTGCCTGCAGTATGACCCGGAGGACTGAGGCTTTCTTT
clone_size: many; j_call: TRBJ1-6; v_call: TRBV7-3; d_call: -; cdr3_aa: CASSRTSSSPLHF; cdr3_nt: TGTGCCAGCAGTCGGACCAGCTCTTCCCCCCTCCACTTT
clone_size: many; j_call: TRBJ2-5; v_call: TRBV3-1; d_call: -; cdr3_aa: CASTRGMGETQYF; cdr3_nt: TGTGCCAGCACCAGAGGGATGGGAGAGACCCAGTACTTC
clone_size: -; j_call: TRBJ2-5; v_call: TRBV6-1; d_call: TRBD1; cdr3_aa: CASSEGNRGRETQYF; cdr3_nt: TGTGCCAGCAGTGAAGGGAACAGGGGGCGAGAGACCCAGTACTTC
clone_size: -; j_call: TRBJ2-3; v_call: TRBV28; d_call: -; cdr3_aa: CASSLSYAYGLPYEQYF; cdr3_nt: TGTGCCAGCAGCCTATCTTACGCGTACGGCCTCCCCTACGAGCAGTATTTT